A single sample gave rise to the 3 T cell receptor beta chains below, sequenced in a study of CXCR3-negative and CXCR3-positive naive CD8 T cells. With UMI labels, 5' RACE was used to prepare the TRB cDNA libraries. TCRdb derives one entry per CDR3 protein from the 5' RACE reads, leaving out DNA. This sample lists 100,000 to 150,000 distinct CDR3 sequences; its ten largest clones have 0.29%. Specimen: naive CXCR3- CD8+ T cells from blood. The subset is: CD45RO-CCR7+CD27+CD95- naive CD8+ T cells lacking CXCR3 (TNR3-). These receptors came from a human donor in good health. Some clones in this sample may be carry-over from other donors' samples.

V and J are TRBV28 and TRBJ2-1; TCRdb selects TRBD2, and the lack of DNA leaves this call unchecked. The CDR3 sequence is 13 residues long. Germline-derived CDR1 and CDR2 are MDHEN and SYDVKM. The chain's CDR3 is CASSGLGGNEQFF. The full variable domain, in which reference TRBV28 and TRBJ2-1 provide the parts outside the CDR3, is DVKVTQSSRYLVKRTGEKVFLECVQDMDHENMFWYRQDPGLGLRLIYFSYDVKMKEKGDIPEGYSVSREKKERFSLILESASTNQTSMYLCASSGLGGNEQFFGPGTRLTVL.

This rearrangement joins TRBV7-9 to TRBJ2-1; TCRdb names TRBD2, which stays unverified in the absence of DNA. Germline loops: CDR1 SEHNR, CDR2 FQNEAQ (reference sequence). This CDR3 is built from 16 residues. CDR3: CASSALGGPLKRQQFF.

The CDR3 region is CSAVGTSGYNEQFF. The V gene is TRBV29-1, the J gene TRBJ2-1; TCRdb proposes TRBD2, but this gene call is untestable without DNA. The germline V gene has CDR1 SQVTM and CDR2 ANQGSEA. The CDR3 loop spans 14 amino acids.